The 13 T cell receptor beta chains reported below all come from one sample, sequenced in a study of regulatory T cells in long-lasting Graves disease. Stated time point: newly diagnosed GD, antithyroid drugs for less than 3 months. PBMCs were the source of the RNA used for TCR sequencing. For TCR beta, libraries came from iRepertoire HTBI primers and Arm-PCR of CDR3 regions. TCRdb re-analysed the multiplex PCR reads in MiXCR, keeping a single row per CDR3 protein. The sample lists 440,000 or so distinct CDR3 sequences, about 15% occurring once. This sample was shared with a second study, whose subject was T cells in Graves' hyperthyroidism and ophthalmopathy.

The sequencing used peripheral blood mononuclear cells (PBMCs), collected at new diagnosis, from a patient treated with antithyroid drugs. Source of these receptors: a woman in her thirties with Graves disease.

In this sample, this clonotype turned up many times. The CDR3 protein is CASSLLSGQETQYF. CDR3 DNA sequence: TGCGCCAGCAGCTTGCTAAGCGGCCAAGAGACCCAGTACTTC. The J gene is TRBJ2-5, the V gene TRBV5-1; D may be TRBD2 (5 bases). Between the trimmed V and J ends, which lost 1 base and 1 base, there was a span of 8 bases. There are 14 residues in the CDR3. Germline CDR1 SGHRS, CDR2 YFSETQ.

This clonotype has just a few counts. The chain has TRBV13 and TRBJ2-5; D ambiguous. CDR3 length equals 12 residues. With 10 bases removed from V and 5 bases from J, the gap between germline ends came to 14 bases. Germline-derived CDR1 and CDR2 are PRHDT and FYEKMQ (reference sequence). CDR3 DNA sequence: TGTGCCACCACAACTGGTGGGGAGACCCAGTACTTC. Protein sequence: CATTTGGETQYF.

V gene TRBV28 combines with J gene TRBJ1-1, with D possibly TRBD1 on 6 matching bases. Germline assignment: CDR1 MDHEN and CDR2 SYDVKM. This CDR3 has 14 residues. Trimming took 10 bases from V and 0 from J, leaving 15 bases between them. CDR3 sequence (DNA): TGTGCCACAAGACAGGCTTTCATGAACACTGAAGCTTTCTTT. It is translated as CATRQAFMNTEAFF.

The chain carries TRBV19 and TRBJ2-2; D gene unclear. The CDR3 spans 16 residues. Germline CDR1 reads LNHDA; CDR2 reads SQIVND (reference sequence). Trimming pared 3 bases from V and 4 bases from J, leaving 15 bases between. DNA of the CDR3: TGTGCCAGTAGTATGGGTGCTGGCAGGCTCACCGGGGAGCTGTTTTTT. It specifies CASSMGAGRLTGELFF.

This clonotype was seen ten or more times. The chain uses TRBV2 and TRBJ2-5; D may be TRBD2 (6 bases). V was clipped by 4 bases and J by 5 bases, with 14 bases between them. Germline V gene data show CDR1 as SNHLY and CDR2 as FYNNEI. CDR3 length: 14 residues. The DNA of the CDR3 is TGTGCCAGCAGTGCGGGGAGGCCGGGGGAGACCCAGTACTTC. Amino acids: CASSAGRPGETQYF.

A few counts support this clonotype. The chain combines TRBV10-3 with TRBJ2-6, with D unclear. V was pared by 3 bases and J by 0 bases, with 9 bases between. CDR3 length equals 16 residues. The germline gives CDR1 ENHRY, CDR2 SYGVKD. CDR3 amino acids: CAISDDSHSGANVLTF. Written as DNA, the CDR3 is TGTGCCATCAGTGACGACTCCCACTCTGGGGCCAACGTCCTGACTTTC.

The sample holds many counts of this clonotype. The rearrangement joins TRBV20-1 to TRBJ2-5, with D perhaps matching TRBD2 (5 bases). Germline CDR1 reads DFQATT; CDR2 reads SNEGSKA (reference sequence). V lost 8 bases, J lost 5 bases, and 21 bases lay in between. The CDR3 is 14 amino acids. In DNA, the CDR3 is TGCAGTACGATAGGCGGGTTACGAGTTGAGACCCAGTACTTC. Amino acids: CSTIGGLRVETQYF.

This clonotype was detected ten times or more. This rearrangement joins TRBV11-2 to TRBJ2-2, with D perhaps TRBD2 (7 bases). V dropped 2 bases and J dropped 4 bases, with 23 bases sitting between them. The CDR3 is 19 residues long. CDR1 is SGHAT and CDR2 is FQNNGV in the germline V gene. The CDR3 reads CASSLYRGAAGDITGELFF. CDR3 DNA: TGTGCCAGCAGCTTATACCGGGGGGCGGCGGGAGATATCACCGGGGAGCTGTTTTTT. The variable domain in full, completed from reference TRBV11-2 and TRBJ2-2, reads EAGVAQSPRYKIIEKRQSVAFWCNPISGHATLYWYQQILGQGPKLLIQFQNNGVVDDSQLPKDRFSAERLKGVDSTLKIQPAKLEDSAVYLCASSLYRGAAGDITGELFFGEGSRLTVL.

J is TRBJ1-1 and V is TRBV14; D not certain. Germline V gives CDR1 SGHDN, CDR2 FVKESK. Trimming left V 4 bases short and J 3 bases short, with 15 bases between. This CDR3 has 15 amino acids. CDR3 protein: CASSPIRRAYTEAFF. CDR3 nucleotides: TGTGCCAGCAGCCCTATCAGGAGAGCTTACACTGAAGCTTTCTTT.

This sequence joins TRBV14 and TRBJ2-7; 9 bases are a match to TRBD2. CDR1 and CDR2 from the germline V gene are SGHDN and FVKESK. The CDR3 has 15 amino acids. Trimming cost V 4 bases and J 6 bases; bases outside gene matches: 10. The CDR3 spells CASSRQPGLASEQYF. The CDR3 region has the DNA TGTGCCAGCAGCCGACAACCGGGACTAGCTTCCGAGCAGTACTTC.

As concerns this clonotype: This could be a read error, since a much larger clone is one nucleotide away. The conserved phenylalanine or tryptophan normally closing the CDR3 is absent here, so this likely arose from a read error. The gene calls are TRBV13 and TRBJ2-7; D tentatively fits TRBD1 or TRBD2 (5 bases each). The CDR3 covers 17 residues. Germline CDR1 PRHDT, CDR2 FYEKMQ (reference sequence). V was clipped by 5 bases and J by 7 bases, with 27 bases between them. The CDR3 protein is CASSNPTGSGPLREQYS. DNA of the CDR3: TGTGCCAGCAGCAATCCAACAGGTTCGGGGCCTCTTCGGGAGCAGTACTCC.

This clonotype was counted between two and nine times. The chain carries TRBV6-1 and TRBJ1-2; perhaps TRBD1 as D (5 bases). Germline V gene data show CDR1 as MNHNS and CDR2 as SASEGT. V gave up 8 bases and J gave up 0 bases, with 19 bases separating them. The CDR3 loop spans 16 amino acids. The CDR3 here is CASPPPGTLANYGYTF. Written as DNA, the CDR3 is TGTGCCAGCCCTCCGCCGGGGACGTTAGCTAACTATGGCTACACCTTC.

This clonotype was counted at least ten times. This chain connects TRBV30 to TRBJ1-2; 7 nucleotides align to TRBD1. CDR3 length equals 13 residues. Germline-derived CDR1 and CDR2 are GTSNPN and SVGIG (reference sequence). The J segment lost 8 bases and the V segment lost 3 bases, leaving 9 bases of the junction unmatched. CDR3 sequence: CAWRYKGAGGYTF. The CDR3 nucleotides are TGTGCCTGGAGATACAAGGGGGCCGGGGGCTACACCTTC.